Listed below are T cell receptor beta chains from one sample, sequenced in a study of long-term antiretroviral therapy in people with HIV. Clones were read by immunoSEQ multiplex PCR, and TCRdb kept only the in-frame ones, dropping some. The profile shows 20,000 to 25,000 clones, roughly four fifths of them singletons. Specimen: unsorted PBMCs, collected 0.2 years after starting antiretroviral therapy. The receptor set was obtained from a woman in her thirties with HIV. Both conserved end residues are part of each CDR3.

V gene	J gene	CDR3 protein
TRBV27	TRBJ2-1	CASTQLSGGTYNEQFF
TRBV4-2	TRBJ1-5	CASSQGAGGDGNQPQHF
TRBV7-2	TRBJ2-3	CASCSLGRSTDTQYF
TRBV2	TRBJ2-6	CASSIMPIQSRANVLTF
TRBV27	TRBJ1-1	CASSPTGAVEAFF
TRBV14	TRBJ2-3	CASSQVQGTDTQYF
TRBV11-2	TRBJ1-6	CASSLRGSYNSPLHF
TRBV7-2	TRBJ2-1	CASSLALVAGSYNEQFF
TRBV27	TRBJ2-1	CASSLGTSGVRMEQFF
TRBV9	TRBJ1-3	CASSPPFGQNSGNTIYF